In this sample, the clone carrying this T cell receptor (beta chain) turned up many times. Its antigen is unidentified. RNA transcripts yielded amplified TCR beta CDR3 regions. RT-PCR in the first round used HTBI primers; a second-round multiplex PCR followed. TCRdb reprocessed the multiplex PCR reads via MiXCR and lists one record per CDR3 protein. Of around 470,000 distinct CDR3 sequences listed, over 13% were seen once; the top ten hold roughly 10%. This sample was taken from a study of Graves' ophthalmopathy and Graves' hyperthyroidism. Findings and caveats of the study: In separating ophthalmopathy from stable hyperthyroidism, a 13-signature model achieved less than 90% sensitivity and over 80% specificity.

This CDR3 has 15 amino acids. Trimming removed 5 bases from V and 0 bases from J; junction bases left unmatched: 3. The germline gives CDR1 PRHDT, CDR2 FYEKMQ (reference sequence). This TCR came from a young woman with Graves' ophthalmopathy. Sequenced material: blood. The chain has TRBV13 and TRBJ2-7, with TRBD2 identical over 11 bases. Here the CDR3 reads CASSGTSGLSYEQYF. The CDR3 DNA reads TGTGCCAGCAGCGGGACTAGCGGCCTCTCCTACGAGCAGTACTTC.